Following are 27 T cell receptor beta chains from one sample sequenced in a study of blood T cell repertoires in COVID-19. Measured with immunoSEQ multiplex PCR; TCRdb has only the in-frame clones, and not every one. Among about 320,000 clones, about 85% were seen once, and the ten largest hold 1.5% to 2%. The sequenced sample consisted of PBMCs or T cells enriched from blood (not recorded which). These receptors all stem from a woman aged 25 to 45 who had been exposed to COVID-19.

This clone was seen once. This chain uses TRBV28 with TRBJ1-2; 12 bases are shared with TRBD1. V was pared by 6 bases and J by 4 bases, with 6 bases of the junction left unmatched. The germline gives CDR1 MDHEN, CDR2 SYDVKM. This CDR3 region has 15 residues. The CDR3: CASRTGQGAGYGYTF. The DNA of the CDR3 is TGTGCCAGCAGGACGGGACAGGGGGCCGGCTATGGCTACACCTTC.

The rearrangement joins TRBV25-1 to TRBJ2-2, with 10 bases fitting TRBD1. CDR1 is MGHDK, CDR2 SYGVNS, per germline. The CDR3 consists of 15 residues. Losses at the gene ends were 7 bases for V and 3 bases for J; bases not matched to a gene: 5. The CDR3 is CASTMGQGYTGELFF. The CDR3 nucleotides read TGTGCCAGCACCATGGGACAGGGGTACACCGGGGAGCTGTTTTTT.

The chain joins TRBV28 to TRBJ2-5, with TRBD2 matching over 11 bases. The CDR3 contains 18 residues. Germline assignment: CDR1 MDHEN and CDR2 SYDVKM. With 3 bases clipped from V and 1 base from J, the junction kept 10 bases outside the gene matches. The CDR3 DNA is TGTGCCAGCAGTTTGGCTTTAGCGGGAGGGTATGCCCAAGAGACCCAGTACTTC. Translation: CASSLALAGGYAQETQYF.

CDR3 DNA: TGCGCCAGCAGCCAAGGAGCCAGGGGTAAAGAGACCCAGTACTTC. Translating it yields CASSQGARGKETQYF. V gene TRBV4-1 combines with J gene TRBJ2-5, with D tentatively TRBD1 (6 bases). CDR1 is MGHRA, CDR2 YSYEKL, per germline. V was trimmed by 1 base and J by 3 bases, leaving 12 bases between them. This CDR3 comprises 15 residues.

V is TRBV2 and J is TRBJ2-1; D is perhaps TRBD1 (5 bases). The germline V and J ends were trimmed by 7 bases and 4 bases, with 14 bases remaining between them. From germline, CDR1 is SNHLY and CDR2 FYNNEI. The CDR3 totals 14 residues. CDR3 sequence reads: CASTRQGPYNEQFF. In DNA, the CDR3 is TGTGCCAGCACCCGGCAGGGCCCATACAATGAGCAGTTCTTC.

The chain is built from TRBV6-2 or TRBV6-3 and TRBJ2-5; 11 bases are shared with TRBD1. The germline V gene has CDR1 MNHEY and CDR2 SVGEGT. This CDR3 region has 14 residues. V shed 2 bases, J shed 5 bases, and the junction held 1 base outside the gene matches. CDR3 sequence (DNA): TGTGCCAGCAGTTACGGGGACAGGGGGGAGACCCAGTACTTC. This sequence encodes CASSYGDRGETQYF.

Here the CDR3 reads CASSLGTGAKNEQFF. The CDR3 nucleotides are TGCGCCAGCAGCCTCGGGACAGGGGCCAAAAATGAGCAGTTCTTC. V gene TRBV5-1 combines with J gene TRBJ2-1; 10 bases line up with TRBD1. V dropped 4 bases and J dropped 7; count of bases not matched to a gene: 8. In germline, CDR1 is SGHRS, CDR2 YFSETQ. This CDR3 is 15 amino acids long.

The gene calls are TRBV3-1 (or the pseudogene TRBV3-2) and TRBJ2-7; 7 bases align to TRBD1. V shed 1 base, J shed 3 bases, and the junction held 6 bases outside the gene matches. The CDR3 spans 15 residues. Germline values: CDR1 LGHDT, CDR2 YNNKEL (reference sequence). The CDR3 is CASSQGQGILYEQYF. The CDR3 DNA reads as TGTGCCAGCAGCCAAGGACAGGGAATCCTCTACGAGCAGTACTTC.

CDR3 region: CASTLSVGSSGNTIYF. For the CDR3, the DNA is TGTGCCAGCACCCTTAGTGTAGGGAGCTCTGGAAACACCATATATTTT. The chain employs TRBV7-9 and TRBJ1-3; D gene unclear. V was clipped by 7 bases and J by 0 bases, with 16 bases between them. This CDR3 region has 16 residues. The germline V gene encodes CDR1 SEHNR and CDR2 FQNEAQ (reference sequence).

The CDR3 reads CASSLGATGQANVYEQYF. The CDR3 DNA follows: TGTGCCAGCTCACTAGGGGCAACCGGACAGGCGAATGTTTACGAGCAGTACTTC. The chain recombines TRBV18 with TRBJ2-7; 7 bases fit TRBD1. The CDR3 is 18 residues long. The germline V gene encodes CDR1 KGHSH and CDR2 LQKENI. With V trimmed by 4 bases and J by 4 bases, 19 bases remained unmatched.

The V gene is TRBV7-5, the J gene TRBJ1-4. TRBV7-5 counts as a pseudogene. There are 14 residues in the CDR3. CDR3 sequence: CVRSAGATNEKLFF. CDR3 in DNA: TGTGTCAGAAGCGCGGGTGCAACTAATGAAAAACTGTTTTTT.

CDR3 loop: CASAVRGKNQPQHF. CDR3 in DNA: TGTGCCAGCGCCGTAAGGGGTAAGAATCAGCCCCAGCATTTT. This sequence joins TRBV18 and TRBJ1-5; D may be TRBD1 (5 bases). Germline V gene lookup returns CDR1 KGHSH and CDR2 LQKENI. The CDR3 has 14 residues. V lost 8 bases and J 4 bases, leaving 15 bases between the germline ends.

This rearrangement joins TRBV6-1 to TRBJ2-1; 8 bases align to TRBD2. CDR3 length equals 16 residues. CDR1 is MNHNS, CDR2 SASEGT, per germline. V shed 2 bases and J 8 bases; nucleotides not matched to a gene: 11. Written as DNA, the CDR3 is TGTGCCAGCAGTGAACGACTAGCGAAGCCCGGGGATGAGCAGTTCTTC. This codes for CASSERLAKPGDEQFF.

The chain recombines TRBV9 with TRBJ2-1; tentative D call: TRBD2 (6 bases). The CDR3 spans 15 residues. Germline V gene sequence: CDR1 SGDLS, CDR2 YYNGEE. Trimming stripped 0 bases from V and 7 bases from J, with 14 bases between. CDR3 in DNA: TGTGCCAGCAGCGTAGGACCCGGGACTTGGAATGAGCAGTTCTTC. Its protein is CASSVGPGTWNEQFF.

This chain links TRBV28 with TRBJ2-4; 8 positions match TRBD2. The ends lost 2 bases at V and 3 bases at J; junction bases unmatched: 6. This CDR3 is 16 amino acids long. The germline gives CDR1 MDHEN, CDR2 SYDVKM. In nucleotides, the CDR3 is TGTGCCAGCAGTTTAGGCGGGAGGAGTGGCAAAAACATTCAGTACTTC. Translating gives CASSLGGRSGKNIQYF.

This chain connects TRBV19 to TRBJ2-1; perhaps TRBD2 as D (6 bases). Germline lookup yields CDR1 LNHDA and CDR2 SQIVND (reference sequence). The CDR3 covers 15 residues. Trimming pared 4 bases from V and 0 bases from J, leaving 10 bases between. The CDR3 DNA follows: TGTGCCAGTAGTAGCGCGGGAAGCTCCTACAATGAGCAGTTCTTC. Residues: CASSSAGSSYNEQFF.

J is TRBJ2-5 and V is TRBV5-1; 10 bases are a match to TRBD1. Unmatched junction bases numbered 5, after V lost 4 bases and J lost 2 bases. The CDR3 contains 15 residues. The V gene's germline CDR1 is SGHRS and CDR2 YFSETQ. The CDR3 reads CASSPDRGGQETQYF. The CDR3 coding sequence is TGCGCCAGCAGCCCGGACAGGGGGGGACAAGAGACCCAGTACTTC.

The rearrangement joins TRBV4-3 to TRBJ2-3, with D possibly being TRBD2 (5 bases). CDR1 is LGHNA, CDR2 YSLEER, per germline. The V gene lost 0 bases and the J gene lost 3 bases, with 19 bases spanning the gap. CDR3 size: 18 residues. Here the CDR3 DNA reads TGCGCCAGCAGCCAAGATCCTTCGGCCCGGGGAAATACAGATACGCAGTATTTT. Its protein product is CASSQDPSARGNTDTQYF.

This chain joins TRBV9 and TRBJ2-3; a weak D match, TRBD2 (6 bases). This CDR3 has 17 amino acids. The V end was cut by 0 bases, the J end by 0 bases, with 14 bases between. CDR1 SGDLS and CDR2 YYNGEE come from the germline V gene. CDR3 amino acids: CASSVGLWAGSTDTQYF. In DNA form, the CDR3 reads TGTGCCAGCAGCGTAGGCTTATGGGCGGGAAGCACAGATACGCAGTATTTT.

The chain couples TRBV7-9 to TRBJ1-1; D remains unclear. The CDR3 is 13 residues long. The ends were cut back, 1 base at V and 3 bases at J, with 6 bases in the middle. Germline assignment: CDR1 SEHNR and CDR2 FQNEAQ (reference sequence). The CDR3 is CASSLGPDTEAFF. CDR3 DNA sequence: TGTGCCAGCAGCTTAGGGCCAGACACTGAAGCTTTCTTT. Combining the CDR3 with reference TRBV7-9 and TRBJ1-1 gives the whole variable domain DTGVSQNPRHKITKRGQNVTFRCDPISEHNRLYWYRQTLGQGPEFLTYFQNEAQLEKSRLLSDRFSAERPKGSFSTLEIQRTEQGDSAMYLCASSLGPDTEAFFGQGTRLTVV.

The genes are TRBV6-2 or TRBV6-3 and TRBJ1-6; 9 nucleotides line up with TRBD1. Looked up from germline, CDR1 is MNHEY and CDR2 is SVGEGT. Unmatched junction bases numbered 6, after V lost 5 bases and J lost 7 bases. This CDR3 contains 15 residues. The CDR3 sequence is CASSGGQGRNSPLHF. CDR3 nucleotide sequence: TGTGCCAGCAGTGGCGGACAGGGGCGGAATTCACCCCTCCACTTT.

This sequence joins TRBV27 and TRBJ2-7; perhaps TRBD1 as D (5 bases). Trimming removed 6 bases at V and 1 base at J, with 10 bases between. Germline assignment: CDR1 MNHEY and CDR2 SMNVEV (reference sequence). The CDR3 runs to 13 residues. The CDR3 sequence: CASSLRESYEQYF. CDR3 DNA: TGTGCCAGCAGCCTCAGGGAATCCTACGAGCAGTACTTC.

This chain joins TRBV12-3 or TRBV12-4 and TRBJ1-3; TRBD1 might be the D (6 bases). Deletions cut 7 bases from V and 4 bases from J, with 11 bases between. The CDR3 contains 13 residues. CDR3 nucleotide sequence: TGTGCCAGCACTCGGACAGCCGGAAACACCATATATTTT. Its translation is CASTRTAGNTIYF.

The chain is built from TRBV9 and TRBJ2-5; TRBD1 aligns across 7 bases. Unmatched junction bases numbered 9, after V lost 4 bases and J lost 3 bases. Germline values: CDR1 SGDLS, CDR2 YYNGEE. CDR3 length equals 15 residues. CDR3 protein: CASSSGPGTEETQYF. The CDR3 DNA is TGTGCCAGCAGCTCTGGCCCCGGGACAGAAGAGACCCAGTACTTC.

This chain's CDR3 is CASSEQGGDQPQHF. The DNA for the CDR3 is TGTGCCAGCAGTGAGCAAGGGGGAGATCAGCCCCAGCATTTT. This chain links TRBV2 with TRBJ1-5; possible D gene TRBD1, 6 bases. The CDR3 loop spans 14 amino acids. V was trimmed by 3 bases and J by 5 bases, leaving 11 bases between them. The germline gives CDR1 SNHLY, CDR2 FYNNEI.

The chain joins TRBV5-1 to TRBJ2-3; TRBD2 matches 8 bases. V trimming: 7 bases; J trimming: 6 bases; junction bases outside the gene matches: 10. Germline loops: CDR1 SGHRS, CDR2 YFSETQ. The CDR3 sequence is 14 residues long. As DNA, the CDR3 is TGCGCCAGCTGCCCAGCGGGAGTTTTTGATACGCAGTATTTT. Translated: CASCPAGVFDTQYF.

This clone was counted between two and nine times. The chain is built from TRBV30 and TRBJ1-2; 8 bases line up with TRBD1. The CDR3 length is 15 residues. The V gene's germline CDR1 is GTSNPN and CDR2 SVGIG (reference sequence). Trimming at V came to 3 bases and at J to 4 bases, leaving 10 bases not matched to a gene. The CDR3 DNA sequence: TGTGCCTGGAGGGGGGACAGGCCCAAGTCCTATGGCTACACCTTC. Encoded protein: CAWRGDRPKSYGYTF.